This T cell receptor beta chain was obtained from a study of blood T cell repertoires in COVID-19. The data were produced by immunoSEQ multiplex PCR, yet TCRdb's version contains in-frame clones alone and is incomplete. The table lists about 160,000 clones, around nine tenths of them singletons. The CDR3 covers 14 residues. Unmatched junction bases numbered 4, after V lost 6 bases and J lost 2 bases. Germline V lookup: CDR1 ENHRY, CDR2 SYGVKD. Sample: peripheral blood. The TCR comes from a woman in her seventies with COVID-19, enrolled during active disease. The chain recombines TRBV10-3 with TRBJ1-5, with 7 bases identical to TRBD1. CDR3 sequence: CAISITGGNQPQHF. The CDR3 DNA is TGTGCCATCAGCATTACAGGGGGCAATCAGCCCCAGCATTTT.